This T cell receptor (beta chain) is drawn from a study of early T cells in non-severe SARS-CoV-2 infection. Study information: Bulk RNA isolated from unsorted whole blood underwent sequencing; chains were not paired. Study observations and caveats: The study's VDJdb matching favored anti-spike CD8 responses and missed private and CD4 specificities.

The CDR3 has 17 residues. J lost 5 bases, V lost 5 bases, and 16 bases had no gene match. Per the germline V gene, CDR1 is SGHAT and CDR2 is FQDESV (reference sequence). Unique molecular identifiers were affixed to single, distinct cDNA molecules. TCRdb fed the 5' RACE reads into MiXCR, producing one record per CDR3 protein. This repertoire shows around 40,000 distinct CDR3 sequences, 6% to 8% found once; its top ten account for 20% to 25%. This clonotype was counted many times. Its antigen is still unknown. This rearrangement joins TRBV11-1 to TRBJ2-5; 8 nucleotides line up with TRBD1. This TCR derives from an adult who was a healthcare worker with PCR-confirmed SARS-CoV-2 infection or an uninfected control (not recorded which). The material sequenced was whole blood, taken at baseline. CDR3 region: CASSDSIGQGSRETQYF. CDR3 nucleotide sequence: TGTGCCAGCAGCGACTCTATTGGACAGGGATCAAGGGAGACCCAGTACTTC.